This TCR beta chain stems from a study of CD8 T cells in Susac syndrome. cDNA came from approximately 0.5 to 1 ug RNA primed by random hexamers. By means of immunoSEQ multiplex PCR, TCR beta CDR3 spanning 54 Vbeta and 13 Jbeta underwent amplification. From the immunoSEQ multiplex PCR reads, TCRdb called clonotypes with MiXCR, one entry per CDR3 protein. The table records about 280,000 distinct CDR3 sequences, roughly 85% of them present only once. Sequencing of TCR beta was undertaken in CD8+ and CD4+ T cells derived from blood. TEMRA cells were FACS-enriched, with CD8+ and CD4+ T cells isolated negatively. Findings of the study overall: By the study's own acknowledgment, its TCR sequencing and HLA analysis included relatively few individuals.

Notes on this clonotype: Its specificity is not known.

The TCR comes from a human donor with multiple sclerosis. Source material: CD8+ T cells from PBMCs.

The CDR3 region is CASSSRALTDLTYEQYF. The CDR3 DNA is TGTGCCAGCAGCTCCAGAGCCCTGACGGACCTTACCTACGAGCAGTACTTC. The V and J genes are TRBV7-2 and TRBJ2-7; D gene unclear. This CDR3 has 17 amino acids. Trimming cost V 4 bases and J 2 bases, with 21 bases left between them. Germline assignment: CDR1 SGHTA and CDR2 FQGNSA.